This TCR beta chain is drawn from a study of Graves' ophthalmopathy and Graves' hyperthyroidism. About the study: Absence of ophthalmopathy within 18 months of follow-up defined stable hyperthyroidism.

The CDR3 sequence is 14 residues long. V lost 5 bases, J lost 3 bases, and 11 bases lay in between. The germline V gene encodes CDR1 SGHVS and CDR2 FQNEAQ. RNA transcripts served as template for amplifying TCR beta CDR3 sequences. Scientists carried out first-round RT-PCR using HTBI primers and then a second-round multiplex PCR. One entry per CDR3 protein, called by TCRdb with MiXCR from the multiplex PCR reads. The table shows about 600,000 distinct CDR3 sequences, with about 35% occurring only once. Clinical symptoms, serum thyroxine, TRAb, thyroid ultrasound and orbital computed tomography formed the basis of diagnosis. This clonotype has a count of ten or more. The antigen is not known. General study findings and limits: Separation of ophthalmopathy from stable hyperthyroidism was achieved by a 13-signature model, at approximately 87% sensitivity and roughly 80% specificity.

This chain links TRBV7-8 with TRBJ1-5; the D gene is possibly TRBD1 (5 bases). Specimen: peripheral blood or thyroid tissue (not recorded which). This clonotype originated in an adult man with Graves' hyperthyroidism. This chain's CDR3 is CASSRDRANQPQHF. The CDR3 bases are TGTGCCAGCAGCAGAGACAGAGCCAATCAGCCCCAGCATTTT.